Here is one T cell receptor (beta chain) with its context. The antigen it recognizes is unknown. It has no much larger one-base neighbor in the sample; base qualities were not kept. This specimen comes from a study of shared clonotypes between healthy human individuals (TCRdb year 2020). About the investigation overall: The cohort comprised two women and three men aged 18 to 49 years. For each donor, CD4 naive and CD4 memory were each given three plates, CD8 naive was given two plates, and CD8 memory was given one plate. Blood TCR repertoires of several healthy adults were deeply sequenced to estimate repertoire size and the extent of clonotype sharing between individuals. Different laboratories and diverse techniques were used to prepare libraries and sequence TCR repertoires, to increase sequencing depth and limit assay-specific biases. Per donor, leukapheresis produced somewhere between about 0.9 and 9.5 billion PBMCs. General conclusions and limits of the study: Across four donors, around 5.4% of naive CD4, over 3% of naive CD8, roughly 2.3% of memory CD4, and approximately 0.4% of memory CD8 clonotypes were shared. Estimated clonotype richness was generally larger for naive than for memory subsets. Sampling was restricted to blood, and TCR repertoires in tissues likely differ from the TCR repertoires found in blood. The genetic and exposure-history diversity represented was limited by the small number of donors. Higher generation probabilities were observed for clonotypes shared by all four sorted-subset donors than for non-shared clonotypes. Based on pairwise subsampling, the degree of clonotype sharing among donors was expected to be affected by sequencing depth. Even with the large sequencing depth, rarefaction of the sorted-subset datasets indicated that sequencing was incomplete.

TCR CDR3 regions were amplified from genomic DNA by multiplex PCR using the deep immunoSEQ assay. For each cell subset, the extracted genomic DNA was distributed evenly across all wells of several immunoSEQ 96-well plates, and each plate served as one replicate. For sorted subsets, around 0.2 ug of genomic DNA, equivalent to around 31,000 T cell genomes, went into each replicate PCR. The purified libraries were quantified using a Qubit 3.0 fluorometer, sized with a Bioanalyzer 2100, and then quantified again using the KAPA Library Quantification kit. A separate single-read 150-cycle Illumina NextSeq 550 flow cell was used to sequence each immunoSEQ 96-well plate. Per the source publication's procedure: Because the immunoSEQ output held only junctional sequences and lacked quality scores, the filtering could not match the filtering applied to full-length reads. To assign V/J genes and CDR3, sequences were annotated using PyIR, a Python wrapper for IgBLAST v1.9, with IMGT germline references. Reads were removed for weak V/J assignments (E-value above 1e-6), missing CDR3, stop codons, out-of-frame junctions, or ambiguous translated residues. V3J clonotypes were defined as sequences sharing an identical inferred V gene, J gene, and CDR3 amino acid sequence. To compute the percentage overlap between repertoires, the number of shared unique clonotypes was divided by the size of the smaller repertoire. Richness of each repertoire was evaluated using RTK rarefaction, the Chao1 estimator, and Recon v2.1 estimates of unobserved clonotypes. Generation probabilities were computed with OLGA for all TCRbeta clonotypes obtained by the gDNA method from a handful of donors. TCRdb took this table from immuneACCESS and kept in-frame rearrangements with V and J called. Such tables lack part of the clones; where checked against another copy, unresolved V genes explain under half of the gap, and the rest is unexplained. That table supplies the V and J calls and clone size; D and trimming were determined from the DNA. Across this sample there are about 820,000 clones, with 90% to 95% seen only once. About 24% of the sample goes to the ten largest clones.

The CDR3 holds 15 amino acids from the cysteine to the phenylalanine. CDR3 DNA only is kept here, 45 bases in frame from base 1. The CDR1 and CDR2 encoded by the germline V gene (reference sequence) are MNHEY and SMNVEV. V loses 3 bases of germline sequence and J loses 0 bases, and the interval between the two ends is 8 bases. CD8 naive samples consisted of CD45RO-negative cells that were positively selected for CCR7, yielding a CD45RA+CCR7+ population without TemRA cells. Donors were healthy HIV-negative adults with no recently reported acute infections or vaccinations. All donors were Caucasian adults living in Nashville, Tennessee, USA. Blood was obtained by leukapheresis, after which PBMCs were separated by Ficoll-Histopaque density gradient centrifugation and cryopreserved in liquid nitrogen vapor phase. Purity and quantity of every magnetically sorted T cell population were checked by analytical flow cytometry. Genomic DNA was isolated from each sorted fraction and quantified by UV absorbance on a Nanodrop 2000c.

The sequenced sample consisted of naive CD8+ T cells sorted from blood. The cell subset or site tag for this specimen amounts to: CD45RA+CCR7+. The clonotype comes from a man in his thirties or forties in good health. The rearrangement combines TRBV27 with TRBJ2-2; a tentative D match to TRBD2 spans 6 bases. The CDR3 region reads CASSFPGANTGELFF. The DNA sequence reads TGTGCCAGCAGTTTCCCGGGAGCGAACACCGGGGAGCTGTTTTTT.